This T cell receptor beta chain was recorded in a study of blood T cells in healthy people across ages. The second PCR ran about 6 to 11 cycles with a sample-barcoded 5' primer and J-beta primers. TCRdb recomputed calls from the 5' RACE reads with MiXCR, one row per CDR3 protein. This repertoire shows over 950,000 distinct CDR3 sequences, just over 50% found once; its top ten account for 20% to 25%. The length of the CDR3 is 16 residues. The J segment lost 5 bases and the V segment lost 0 bases, leaving 7 bases of the junction unmatched. Germline V gene lookup returns CDR1 SGHTA and CDR2 FQGNSA. This rearrangement joins TRBV7-2 to TRBJ2-1; the match to TRBD2 covers 7 bases. Input material: blood. This clonotype originated in a woman in her sixties in good health. The CDR3 loop is CASSLAGGPQNNEQFF. CDR3 DNA: TGTGCCAGCAGCTTAGCGGGAGGGCCTCAAAACAATGAGCAGTTCTTC.